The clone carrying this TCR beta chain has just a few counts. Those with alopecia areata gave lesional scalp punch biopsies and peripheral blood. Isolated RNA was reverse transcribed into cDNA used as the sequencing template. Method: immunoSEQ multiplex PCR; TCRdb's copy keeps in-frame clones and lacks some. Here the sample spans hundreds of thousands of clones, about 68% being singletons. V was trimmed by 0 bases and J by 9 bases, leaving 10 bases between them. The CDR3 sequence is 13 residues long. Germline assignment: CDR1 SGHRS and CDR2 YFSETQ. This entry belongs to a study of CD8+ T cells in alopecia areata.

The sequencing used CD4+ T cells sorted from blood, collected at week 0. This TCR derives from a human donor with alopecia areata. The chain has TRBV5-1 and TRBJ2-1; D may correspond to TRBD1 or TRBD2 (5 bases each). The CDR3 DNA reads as TGCGCCAGCAGCTTGGATTCTGGGGGTGAGCAGTTCTTC. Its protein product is CASSLDSGGEQFF.